The clone carrying this T cell receptor (beta chain) occurred many times. What it binds is not known. This sample is part of a study of molecular identifiers for immune sequencing clone quantification. Across the whole study: In the replicates, RNA derived from around 20,000 or 99,000 naive CD8 cells was divided into five parts, and four were sequenced.

Source material for naive CD8 libraries was roughly 18,000 to 1,000,000 sorted cells, with 10%, 30% or 50% RNA. For bulk TCR libraries, previously described methods and listed TCR primers were used. TCRdb called the PCR reads again in MiXCR, with one record for every CDR3 protein. The data show under 800,000 distinct CDR3 sequences, about 25% seen once. The study, taken as a whole, reports: Spiked Jurkat TCR RNA equal to one cell could reportedly be picked out among 800,000 to 1,000,000 naive cells.

This receptor was taken from a human donor in good health. Some libraries in this study had Jurkat cell RNA spiked in. The sample was naive CD8+ T cells from blood, with Jurkat cell RNA spiked in. Subset of the sample: FACS-sorted CD8+CD4-CCR7+CD45RA+ naive T cells.

The CDR3 DNA sequence: TGTGCCAGCAGTGAAGGGAGCACAGATACGCAGTATTTT. Translating gives CASSEGSTDTQYF. The chain carries TRBV28 and TRBJ2-3; D unclear. CDR3 length: 13 amino acids. In germline, CDR1 is MDHEN, CDR2 SYDVKM. V gave up 5 bases and J gave up 0 bases, with 6 bases separating them.